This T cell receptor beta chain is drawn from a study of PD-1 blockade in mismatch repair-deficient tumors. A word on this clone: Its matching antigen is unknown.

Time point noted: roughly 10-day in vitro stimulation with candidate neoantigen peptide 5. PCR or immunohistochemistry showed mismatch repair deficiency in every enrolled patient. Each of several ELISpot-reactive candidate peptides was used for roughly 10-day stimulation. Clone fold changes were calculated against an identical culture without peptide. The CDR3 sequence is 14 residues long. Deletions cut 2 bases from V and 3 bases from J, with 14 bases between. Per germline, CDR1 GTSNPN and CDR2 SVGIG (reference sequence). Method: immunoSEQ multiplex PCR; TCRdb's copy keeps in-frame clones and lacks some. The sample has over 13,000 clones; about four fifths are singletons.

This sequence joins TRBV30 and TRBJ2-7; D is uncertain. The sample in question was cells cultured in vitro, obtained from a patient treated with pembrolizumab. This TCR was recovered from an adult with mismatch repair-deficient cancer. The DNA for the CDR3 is TGTGCCTGGAGTCTACCTGGTGGAGACTACGAGCAGTACTTC. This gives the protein CAWSLPGGDYEQYF.